This TCR beta chain derives from a study of blood T cells in healthy people across ages. General study findings and limits: Strong correlation linked observed beta diversity and percent naive T cells. More naive CD4+ cells and higher diversity marked long-lived donors relative to aged donors.

PCR was performed a second time for roughly 7 to 11 cycles using a sample-barcoded 5' primer and a J-beta primer mix. A single record per CDR3 protein comes from TCRdb applying MiXCR to the 5' RACE reads. Counted here are about 830,000 distinct CDR3 sequences, roughly 60% occurring once; the ten biggest clones make up around 20%. Worth noting for this clonotype: The antigen is undetermined.

V lost 4 bases to trimming and J lost 2 bases, with 11 bases between them. Germline CDR1 reads DFQATT; CDR2 reads SNEGSKA (reference sequence). This CDR3 has 13 residues. Sequenced input: blood. This sequence joins TRBV20-1 and TRBJ1-2, with a possible D match to TRBD1 (5 bases). This clonotype originated in a young man in good health. In DNA, the CDR3 is TGCAGTGCTACAGGGACTGAGAACTATGGCTACACCTTC. This gives the protein CSATGTENYGYTF.